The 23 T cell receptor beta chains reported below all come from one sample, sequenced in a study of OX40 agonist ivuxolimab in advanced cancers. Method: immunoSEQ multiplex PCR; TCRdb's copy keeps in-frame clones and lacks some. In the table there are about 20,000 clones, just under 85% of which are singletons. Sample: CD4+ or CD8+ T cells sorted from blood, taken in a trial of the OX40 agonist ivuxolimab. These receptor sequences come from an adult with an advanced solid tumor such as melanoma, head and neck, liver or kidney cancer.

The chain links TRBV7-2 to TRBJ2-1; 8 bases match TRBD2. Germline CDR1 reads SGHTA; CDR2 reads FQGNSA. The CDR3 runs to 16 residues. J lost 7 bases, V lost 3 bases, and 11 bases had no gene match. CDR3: CASSFLAGLSRNEQFF. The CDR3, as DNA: TGTGCCAGCAGCTTCCTAGCGGGCCTCTCTCGGAATGAGCAGTTCTTC.

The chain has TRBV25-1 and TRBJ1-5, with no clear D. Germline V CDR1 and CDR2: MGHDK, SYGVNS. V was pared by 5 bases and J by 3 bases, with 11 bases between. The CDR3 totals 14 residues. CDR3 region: CASSPLLDNQPQHF. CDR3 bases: TGTGCCAGCAGTCCCCTGTTGGACAATCAGCCCCAGCATTTT.

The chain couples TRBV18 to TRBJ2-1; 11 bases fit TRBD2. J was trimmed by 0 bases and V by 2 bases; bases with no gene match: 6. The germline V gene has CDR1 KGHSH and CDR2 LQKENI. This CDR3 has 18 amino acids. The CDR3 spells CASSPKTSGDRSYNEQFF. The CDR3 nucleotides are TGTGCCAGCTCACCAAAGACTAGCGGGGACCGCTCCTACAATGAGCAGTTCTTC.

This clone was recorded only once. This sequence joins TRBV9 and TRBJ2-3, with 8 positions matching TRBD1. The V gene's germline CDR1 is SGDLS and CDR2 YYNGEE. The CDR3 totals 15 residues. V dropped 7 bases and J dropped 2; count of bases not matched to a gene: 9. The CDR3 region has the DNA TGTGCCAGCTCGCACCAGACAGGGGCCACAGATACGCAGTATTTT. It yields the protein CASSHQTGATDTQYF.

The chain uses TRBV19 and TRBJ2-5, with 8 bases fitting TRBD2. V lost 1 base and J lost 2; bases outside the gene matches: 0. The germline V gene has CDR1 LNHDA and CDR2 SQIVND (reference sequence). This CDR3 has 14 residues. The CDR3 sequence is CASSIAGGQETQYF. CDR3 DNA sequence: TGTGCCAGTAGTATAGCGGGGGGGCAAGAGACCCAGTACTTC. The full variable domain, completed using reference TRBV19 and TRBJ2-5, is DGGITQSPKYLFRKEGQNVTLSCEQNLNHDAMYWYRQDPGQGLRLIYYSQIVNDFQKGDIAEGYSVSREKKESFPLTVTSAQKNPTAFYLCASSIAGGQETQYFGPGTRLLVL.

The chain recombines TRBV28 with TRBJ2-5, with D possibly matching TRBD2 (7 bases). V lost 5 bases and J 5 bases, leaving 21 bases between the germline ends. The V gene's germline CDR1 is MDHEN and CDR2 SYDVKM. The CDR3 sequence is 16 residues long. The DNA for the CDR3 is TGTGCCAGCAGTGGTTGGCCGGGGGGCGAGAAGGAGACCCAGTACTTC. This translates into CASSGWPGGEKETQYF.

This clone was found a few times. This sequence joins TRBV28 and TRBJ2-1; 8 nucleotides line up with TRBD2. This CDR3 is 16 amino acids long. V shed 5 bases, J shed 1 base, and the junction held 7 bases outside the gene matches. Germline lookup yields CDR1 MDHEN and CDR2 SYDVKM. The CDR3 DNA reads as TGTGCCAGCAGTCCCCATTCTAGCGGGTCCTACAATGAGCAGTTCTTC. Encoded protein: CASSPHSSGSYNEQFF.

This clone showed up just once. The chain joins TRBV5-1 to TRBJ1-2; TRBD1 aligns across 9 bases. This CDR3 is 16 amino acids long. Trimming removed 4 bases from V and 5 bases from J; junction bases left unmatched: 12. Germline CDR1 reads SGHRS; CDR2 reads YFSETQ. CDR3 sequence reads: CASSTGTGNTAYGYTF. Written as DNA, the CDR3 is TGCGCCAGCAGCACGGGGACAGGGAATACGGCATATGGCTACACCTTC.

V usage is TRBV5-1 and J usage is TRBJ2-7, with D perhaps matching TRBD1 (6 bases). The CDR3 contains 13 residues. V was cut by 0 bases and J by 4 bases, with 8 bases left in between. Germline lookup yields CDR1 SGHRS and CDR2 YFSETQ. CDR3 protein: CASSLGGRYEQYF. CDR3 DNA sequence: TGCGCCAGCAGCTTGGGGGGGCGGTACGAGCAGTACTTC.

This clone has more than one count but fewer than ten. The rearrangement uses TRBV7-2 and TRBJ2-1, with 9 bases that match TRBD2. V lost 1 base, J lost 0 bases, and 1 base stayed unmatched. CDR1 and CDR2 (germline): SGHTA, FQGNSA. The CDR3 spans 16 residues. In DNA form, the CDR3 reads TGTGCCAGCAGCTTAGGAGCGGGGGGCTCCTACAATGAGCAGTTCTTC. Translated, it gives CASSLGAGGSYNEQFF. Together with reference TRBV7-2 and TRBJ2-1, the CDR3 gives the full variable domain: GAGVSQSPSNKVTEKGKDVELRCDPISGHTALYWYRQSLGQGLEFLIYFQGNSAPDKSGLPSDRFSAERTGGSVSTLTIQRTQQEDSAVYLCASSLGAGGSYNEQFFGPGTRLTVL.

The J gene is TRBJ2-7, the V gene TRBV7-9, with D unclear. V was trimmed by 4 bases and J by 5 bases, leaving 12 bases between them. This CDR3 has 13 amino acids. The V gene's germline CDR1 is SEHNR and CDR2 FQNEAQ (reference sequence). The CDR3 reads CASSSLGRDEQYF. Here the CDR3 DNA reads TGTGCCAGCAGCTCCCTTGGAAGGGACGAGCAGTACTTC. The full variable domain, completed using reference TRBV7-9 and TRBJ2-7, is DTGVSQNPRHKITKRGQNVTFRCDPISEHNRLYWYRQTLGQGPEFLTYFQNEAQLEKSRLLSDRFSAERPKGSFSTLEIQRTEQGDSAMYLCASSSLGRDEQYFGPGTRLTVT.

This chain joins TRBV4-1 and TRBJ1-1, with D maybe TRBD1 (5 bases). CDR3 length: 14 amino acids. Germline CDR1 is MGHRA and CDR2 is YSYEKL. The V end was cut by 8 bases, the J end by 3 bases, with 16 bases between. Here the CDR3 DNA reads TGCGCCAGCGCAAGGGCCTTGGGGGACACTGAAGCTTTCTTT. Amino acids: CASARALGDTEAFF.

Here the CDR3 reads CASSPGLVLTYEQYF. In DNA form, the CDR3 reads TGTGCCAGCAGTCCCGGACTAGTTCTTACCTACGAGCAGTACTTC. The genes are TRBV27 and TRBJ2-7; 7 bases align to TRBD2. The ends lost 5 bases at V and 2 bases at J; junction bases unmatched: 9. CDR3 length: 15 residues. Germline loops: CDR1 MNHEY, CDR2 SMNVEV (reference sequence).

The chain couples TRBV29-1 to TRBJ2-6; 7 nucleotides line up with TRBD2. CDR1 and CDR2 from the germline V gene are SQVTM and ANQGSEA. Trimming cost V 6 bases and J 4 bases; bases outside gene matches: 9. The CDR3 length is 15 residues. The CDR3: CSVAGGLSGANVLTF. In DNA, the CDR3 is TGCAGCGTCGCCGGGGGGTTATCAGGGGCCAACGTCCTGACTTTC.

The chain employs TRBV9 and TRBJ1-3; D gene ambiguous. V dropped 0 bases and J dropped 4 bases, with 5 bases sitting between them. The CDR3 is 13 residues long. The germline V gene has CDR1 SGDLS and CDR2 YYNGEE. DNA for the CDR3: TGTGCCAGCAGCGTAGTTCCCGGAAACACCATATATTTT. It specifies CASSVVPGNTIYF.

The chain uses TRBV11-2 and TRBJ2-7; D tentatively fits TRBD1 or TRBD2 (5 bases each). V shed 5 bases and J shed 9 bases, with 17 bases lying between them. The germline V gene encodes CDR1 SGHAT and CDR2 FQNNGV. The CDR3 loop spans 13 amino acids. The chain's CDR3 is CASSAGGVEGQYF. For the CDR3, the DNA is TGTGCCAGCAGCGCTGGGGGAGTCGAAGGGCAGTACTTC.

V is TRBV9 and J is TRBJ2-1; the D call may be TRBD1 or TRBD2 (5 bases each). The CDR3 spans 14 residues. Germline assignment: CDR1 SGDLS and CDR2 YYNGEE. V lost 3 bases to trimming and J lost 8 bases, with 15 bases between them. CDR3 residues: CASSEILGVDEQFF. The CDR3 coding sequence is TGTGCCAGCAGCGAGATACTAGGGGTGGATGAGCAGTTCTTC.

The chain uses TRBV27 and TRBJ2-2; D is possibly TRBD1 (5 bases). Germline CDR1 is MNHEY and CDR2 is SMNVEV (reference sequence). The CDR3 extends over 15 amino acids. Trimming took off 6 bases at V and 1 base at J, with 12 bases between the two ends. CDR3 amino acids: CASRERQQNTGELFF. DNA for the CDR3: TGTGCCAGCAGGGAAAGACAGCAGAACACCGGGGAGCTGTTTTTT.

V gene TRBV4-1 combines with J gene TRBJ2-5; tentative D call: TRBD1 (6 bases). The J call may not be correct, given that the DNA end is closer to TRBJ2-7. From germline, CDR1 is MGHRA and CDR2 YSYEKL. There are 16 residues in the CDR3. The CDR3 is CASSLPEDGTSYEQYF. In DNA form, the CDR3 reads TGCGCCAGCAGCCTCCCGGAAGACGGGACATCCTACGAGCAGTACTTC.

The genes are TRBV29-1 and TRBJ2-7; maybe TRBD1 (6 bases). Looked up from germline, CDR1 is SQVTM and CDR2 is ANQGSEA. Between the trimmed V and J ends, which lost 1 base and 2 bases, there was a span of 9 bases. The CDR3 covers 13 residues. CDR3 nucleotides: TGCAGCGTTGAAGTGACAGGCGCCTACGAGCAGTACTTC. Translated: CSVEVTGAYEQYF.

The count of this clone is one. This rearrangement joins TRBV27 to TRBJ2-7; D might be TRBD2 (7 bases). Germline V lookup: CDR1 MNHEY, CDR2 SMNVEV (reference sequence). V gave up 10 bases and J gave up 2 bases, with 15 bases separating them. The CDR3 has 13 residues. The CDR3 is CATLRGGTYEQYF. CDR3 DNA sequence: TGTGCCACCCTTAGGGGGGGCACCTACGAGCAGTACTTC.

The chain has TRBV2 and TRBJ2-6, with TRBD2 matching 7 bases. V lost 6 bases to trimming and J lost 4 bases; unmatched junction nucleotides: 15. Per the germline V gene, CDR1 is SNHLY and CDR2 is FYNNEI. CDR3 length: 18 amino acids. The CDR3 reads CASSGGGTGVKGANVLTF. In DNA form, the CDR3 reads TGTGCCAGCAGCGGGGGAGGGACCGGGGTGAAGGGGGCCAACGTCCTGACTTTC.

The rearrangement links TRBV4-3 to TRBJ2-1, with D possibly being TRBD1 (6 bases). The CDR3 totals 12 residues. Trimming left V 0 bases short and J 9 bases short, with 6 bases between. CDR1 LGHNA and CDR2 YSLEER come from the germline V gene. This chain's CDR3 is CASSQEGAEQFF. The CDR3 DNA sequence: TGCGCCAGCAGCCAAGAGGGGGCTGAGCAGTTCTTC.